Each of the 18 T cell receptor beta chains below was sequenced from the same sample in a study of blood T cell repertoires in COVID-19. The table came from immunoSEQ multiplex PCR; TCRdb's copy has only in-frame clones and leaves some out. The sample lists roughly 200,000 clones, 65% to 85% seen once, with approximately 4% in the top ten. The specimen sequenced was peripheral blood. All receptors come from a man in his fifties with active or convalescent COVID-19.

This rearrangement joins TRBV27 to TRBJ2-7, with unresolved D. CDR1 and CDR2 from the germline V gene are MNHEY and SMNVEV (reference sequence). The V and J ends lost 6 bases and 4 bases respectively, with 10 bases between them. The length of the CDR3 is 12 residues. The CDR3 reads CASSFNRYEQYF. In DNA form, the CDR3 reads TGTGCCAGCAGCTTCAACCGGTACGAGCAGTACTTC.

The chain has TRBV5-1 and TRBJ2-7, with a possible D match to TRBD2 (6 bases). This CDR3 comprises 16 residues. Germline V gene data show CDR1 as SGHRS and CDR2 as YFSETQ. Trimming stripped 0 bases from V and 2 bases from J, with 15 bases between. The CDR3: CASSLGGDSFPYEQYF. The DNA for the CDR3 is TGCGCCAGCAGCTTGGGAGGGGACTCCTTTCCCTACGAGCAGTACTTC.

The chain employs TRBV5-6 and TRBJ2-1; D gene unclear. CDR3 length: 15 residues. CDR1 is SGHDT and CDR2 is YYEEEE in the germline V gene. V was trimmed by 1 base and J by 4 bases, leaving 12 bases between them. CDR3 DNA: TGTGCCAGCAGCTTGAGACCAGGTGGTTACAATGAGCAGTTCTTC. Translation gives CASSLRPGGYNEQFF.

This chain uses TRBV5-6 with TRBJ1-2, with 7 positions matching TRBD1. The CDR3 has 14 amino acids. With V trimmed by 4 bases and J by 8 bases, 11 bases remained unmatched. The V gene's germline CDR1 is SGHDT and CDR2 YYEEEE. CDR3 in amino acids: CASSVQGQPLGYTF. CDR3 DNA sequence: TGTGCCAGCAGCGTACAGGGACAGCCCCTAGGCTACACCTTC.

The chain employs TRBV6-5 and TRBJ1-4; perhaps TRBD1 as D (6 bases). The CDR3 is made up of 15 amino acids. Germline V gene sequence: CDR1 MNHEY, CDR2 SVGAGI. V dropped 5 bases and J dropped 0 bases, with 10 bases sitting between them. DNA for the CDR3: TGTGCCAGCAGTCCCTACAGGGCAACTAATGAAAAACTGTTTTTT. Amino acid sequence: CASSPYRATNEKLFF.

The V gene is TRBV6-5, the J gene TRBJ2-7, with 10 bases aligning to TRBD1. V shed 6 bases, J shed 3 bases, and the junction held 2 bases outside the gene matches. The CDR3 sequence is 13 residues long. From germline, CDR1 is MNHEY and CDR2 SVGAGI. In DNA, the CDR3 is TGTGCCAGCAGGGGACAGGGGAACTACGAGCAGTACTTC. This codes for CASRGQGNYEQYF.

This CDR3 is CASSDGTVNEKLFF. The CDR3 DNA reads TGCGCCAGCAGCGATGGGACAGTAAATGAAAAACTGTTTTTT. The rearrangement uses TRBV5-1 and TRBJ1-4; 7 positions match TRBD1. Unmatched junction bases numbered 5, after V lost 4 bases and J lost 5 bases. The CDR3 is 14 residues long. Per germline, CDR1 SGHRS and CDR2 YFSETQ.

This clone occurred once. CDR3 loop: CASSVLTANYNEQFF. CDR3 sequence (DNA): TGTGCCAGCAGTGTACTGACAGCAAACTACAATGAGCAGTTCTTC. V usage is TRBV28 and J usage is TRBJ2-1, with D perhaps matching TRBD1 (5 bases). The CDR3 length is 15 residues. V lost 5 bases and J 3 bases, leaving 14 bases between the germline ends. Germline CDR1 is MDHEN and CDR2 is SYDVKM.

The genes are TRBV11-2 and TRBJ1-2; D is ambiguous. The germline V and J ends were trimmed by 1 base and 1 base, with 4 bases remaining between them. The CDR3 runs 13 residues. Germline values: CDR1 SGHAT, CDR2 FQNNGV. The CDR3 coding sequence is TGTGCCAGCAGCTTAGTTAGTAACTATGGCTACACCTTC. This translates into CASSLVSNYGYTF.

The chain uses TRBV6-5 and TRBJ1-1, with D unclear. V shed 4 bases and J shed 2 bases, with 11 bases lying between them. CDR3 length: 14 residues. Germline V lookup: CDR1 MNHEY, CDR2 SVGAGI. The CDR3, as DNA: TGTGCCAGCAGTTTTGGGCAGCTAAACACTGAAGCTTTCTTT. It codes for CASSFGQLNTEAFF.

This rearrangement joins TRBV11-2 to TRBJ1-2, with no clear D. This CDR3 has 16 residues. V lost 5 bases, J lost 0 bases, and 16 bases lay in between. Germline CDR1 and CDR2: SGHAT and FQNNGV. CDR3 DNA sequence: TGTGCCAGCAGCCCCCCTGTTTACAAGACTAACTATGGCTACACCTTC. Translating gives CASSPPVYKTNYGYTF.

Here the CDR3 DNA reads TGTGCCAGCAGTTACACCTACAGGGGGGCTAATGAAAAACTGTTTTTT. It specifies CASSYTYRGANEKLFF. V usage is TRBV6-5 and J usage is TRBJ1-4; 8 bases align to TRBD1. The CDR3 contains 16 residues. Germline assignment: CDR1 MNHEY and CDR2 SVGAGI. J lost 3 bases, V lost 2 bases, and 5 bases had no gene match.

J is TRBJ1-4 and V is TRBV9, with TRBD1 as a possible D gene (5 bases). V dropped 4 bases and J dropped 8 bases, with 21 bases sitting between them. Germline values: CDR1 SGDLS, CDR2 YYNGEE. There are 16 residues in the CDR3. Here the CDR3 reads CASSPSGGSPWEKLFF. In DNA form, the CDR3 reads TGTGCCAGCAGCCCAAGCGGGGGGAGCCCTTGGGAAAAACTGTTTTTT.

CDR3 in amino acids: CASSYQGANQPQHF. The CDR3 nucleotides read TGTGCCAGTAGTTACCAGGGGGCAAATCAGCCCCAGCATTTT. This chain joins TRBV19 and TRBJ1-5; 8 nucleotides align to TRBD1. The V gene end was trimmed by 5 bases and the J gene end by 4 bases; junction bases not matched to a gene: 4. Germline V gene data show CDR1 as LNHDA and CDR2 as SQIVND (reference sequence). This CDR3 is built from 14 residues. Based on the CDR3 plus reference TRBV19 and TRBJ1-5, the full variable domain is DGGITQSPKYLFRKEGQNVTLSCEQNLNHDAMYWYRQDPGQGLRLIYYSQIVNDFQKGDIAEGYSVSREKKESFPLTVTSAQKNPTAFYLCASSYQGANQPQHFGDGTRLSIL.

The chain links TRBV7-9 to TRBJ1-2; D possibly corresponds to TRBD1 (5 bases). Germline V lookup: CDR1 SEHNR, CDR2 FQNEAQ (reference sequence). The CDR3 is 13 residues long. V lost 1 base to trimming and J lost 4 bases, with 7 bases between them. The CDR3 region has the DNA TGTGCCAGCAGCTTAGGTGGGGCCTATGGCTACACCTTC. Translating gives CASSLGGAYGYTF.

The chain employs TRBV11-2 and TRBJ1-4; D is unresolved. Per the germline V gene, CDR1 is SGHAT and CDR2 is FQNNGV. V was clipped by 0 bases and J by 4 bases, with 15 bases between them. This CDR3 region has 17 residues. CDR3 DNA sequence: TGTGCCAGCAGCTTAGATTACGGGGTAACGGGTAATGAAAAACTGTTTTTT. Translated, it gives CASSLDYGVTGNEKLFF.

V and J are TRBV29-1 and TRBJ1-1; D remains ambiguous. Germline V lookup: CDR1 SQVTM, CDR2 ANQGSEA. V shed 0 bases and J shed 3 bases, with 11 bases lying between them. This CDR3 spans 14 amino acids. The CDR3, as DNA: TGCAGCGTTGAAGACCGAGGGAGGGACACTGAAGCTTTCTTT. This gives the protein CSVEDRGRDTEAFF.

This chain joins TRBV5-1 and TRBJ2-7, with D tentatively TRBD2 (7 bases). The CDR3 totals 13 residues. V lost 4 bases and J 6 bases, leaving 14 bases between the germline ends. From germline, CDR1 is SGHRS and CDR2 YFSETQ. As DNA, the CDR3 is TGCGCCAGCAGCGCCTTAGGGGGGGTCGAGCAGTACTTC. This gives the protein CASSALGGVEQYF.